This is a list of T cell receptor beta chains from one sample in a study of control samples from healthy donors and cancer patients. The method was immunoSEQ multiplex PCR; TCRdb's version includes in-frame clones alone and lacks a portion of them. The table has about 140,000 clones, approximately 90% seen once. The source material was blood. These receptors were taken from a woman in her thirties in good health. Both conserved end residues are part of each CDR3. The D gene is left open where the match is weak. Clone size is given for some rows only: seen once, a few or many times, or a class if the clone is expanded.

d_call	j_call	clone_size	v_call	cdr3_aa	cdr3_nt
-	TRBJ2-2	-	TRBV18	CASSPRSDGTGELFF	TGTGCCAGCTCACCAAGATCCGACGGCACCGGGGAGCTGTTTTTT
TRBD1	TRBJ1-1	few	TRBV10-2	CATRQGAGSNTEAFF	TGCGCCACCCGACAGGGGGCGGGATCCAACACTGAAGCTTTCTTT
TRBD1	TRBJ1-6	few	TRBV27	CASSLGSLGQAVTPLHF	TGTGCCAGCAGTCTGGGGAGCTTGGGACAGGCGGTTACACCCCTCCACTTT
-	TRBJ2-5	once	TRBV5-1	CASSLDGNQRETQYF	TGCGCCAGCAGCTTGGACGGGAACCAACGAGAGACCCAGTACTTC
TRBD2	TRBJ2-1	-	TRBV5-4	CASSPPALAGYNEQFF	TGTGCCAGCAGCCCCCCGGCACTAGCGGGGTACAATGAGCAGTTCTTC
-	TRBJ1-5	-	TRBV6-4	CASRDKTGPFSNQPQHF	TGTGCCAGCAGAGATAAGACAGGCCCCTTTAGCAATCAGCCCCAGCATTTT
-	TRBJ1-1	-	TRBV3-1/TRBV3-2	CASSSSTGITEAFF	TGTGCCAGCAGCTCCTCCACAGGGATCACTGAAGCTTTCTTT
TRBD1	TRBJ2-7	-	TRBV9	CASSPLDRGNYEQYF	TGTGCCAGCAGCCCCCTGGACAGGGGGAACTACGAGCAGTACTTC
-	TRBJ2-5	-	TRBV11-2	CASNIARGDGQETQYF	TGTGCCAGCAACATCGCGAGGGGGGATGGACAAGAGACCCAGTACTTC
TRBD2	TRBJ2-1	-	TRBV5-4	CASSLKLAGGGSYNEQFF	TGTGCCAGCAGCTTGAAACTAGCGGGAGGAGGGTCCTACAATGAGCAGTTCTTC
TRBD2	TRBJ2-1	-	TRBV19	CASSAPRESSYNEQFF	TGTGCCAGTAGTGCCCCGCGGGAGAGCTCCTACAATGAGCAGTTCTTC
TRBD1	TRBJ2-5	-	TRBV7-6	CASSLGDSTEAETQYF	TGTGCCAGCAGCTTAGGGGACAGTACGGAGGCAGAGACCCAGTACTTC
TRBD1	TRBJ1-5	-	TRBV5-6	CASSQAGGGSQPQHF	TGTGCCAGCAGCCAAGCGGGAGGGGGCAGTCAGCCCCAGCATTTT
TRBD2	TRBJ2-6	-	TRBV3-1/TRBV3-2	CASSQDVAGGANVLTF	TGTGCCAGCAGCCAAGACGTAGCGGGCGGGGCCAACGTCCTGACTTTC
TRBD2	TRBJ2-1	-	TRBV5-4	CASSPPPSGPNEQFF	TGTGCCAGCAGCCCCCCCCCTAGCGGGCCGAATGAGCAGTTCTTC
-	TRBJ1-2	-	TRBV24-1	CATSDKQGIYGYTF	TGTGCCACCAGTGATAAACAGGGAATCTATGGCTACACCTTC